Listed below are T cell receptor beta chains from one sample, sequenced in a study of T-cell memory formation after mild COVID-19. TCRdb redid the calling of the 5' RACE reads with MiXCR, one entry per CDR3 protein. The repertoire holds about 560,000 distinct CDR3 sequences, with roughly 17% as singletons. Sequencing was done on a sample of PBMCs or a T cell subset sorted from them (not recorded which). Receptors originate from an adult woman who had mild COVID-19 (a few samples of this study predate the infection). Cell type and time point are not known. The CDR3 runs from the conserved cysteine through the conserved F or W. Each record gives: D gene, clone size, V gene, J gene, CDR3 DNA, CDR3 protein. A D gene is named only where the DNA matches it firmly. Size values are once, few and many counts, or a class for expanded clones, and some rows have none.

-	few	TRBV29-1	TRBJ2-3	TGCAGCGTTGAAGTTGTTTCAGGGGTTGATACGCAGTATTTT	CSVEVVSGVDTQYF
-	once	TRBV7-7	TRBJ2-5	TGTGCTAGCAGCTTAGTTGAGAGGGGGACCCAGTACTTC	CASSLVERGTQYF
-	few	TRBV7-9	TRBJ2-7	TGTGCCAGCAGCCCGCCCAGGGTCTCCTACGAGCAGTACTTC	CASSPPRVSYEQYF
-	-	TRBV14	TRBJ1-1	TGTGCCAGCAGCCTCTCGGGACCCTTAAACACTGAAGCTTTCTTT	CASSLSGPLNTEAFF
-	many	TRBV4-1	TRBJ2-1	TGCGCCAGCAGCCAAGATGACCAGGCTCGGCAGTTCTTC	CASSQDDQARQFF
TRBD1	-	TRBV4-1	TRBJ1-2	TGCGCCAGCAGCCCGACAGGGGGAGGCTACACCTTC	CASSPTGGGYTF
-	few	TRBV5-1	TRBJ1-6	TGCGCCAGCAGCTTGGATGGGGCATCCAAATCACCCCTCCACTTT	CASSLDGASKSPLHF
-	few	TRBV27	TRBJ1-1	TGTGCCAGCAGTCCCAGGATAACAGGGCCCTTTAACACTGAAGCTTTCTTT	CASSPRITGPFNTEAFF
-	-	TRBV5-6	TRBJ2-7	TGTGACAGCAGCTTTCGAGAGAGGTCCACCTACGAGCAGTACTTC	CDSSFRERSTYEQYF
-	-	TRBV10-3	TRBJ1-6	TGTGCCATCAGGGCCCCACAGGGAATCCGGAATTCACCCCTCCACTTT	CAIRAPQGIRNSPLHF
-	many	TRBV6-2/TRBV6-3	TRBJ2-1	TGTGCCAGCAGTTACTCTGGAGAGCAGTTCTTC	CASSYSGEQFF
-	few	TRBV4-3	TRBJ1-4	TGCGCCAGCAGCCAAGATAAGAGGGAACTGCCCGCAAAACTGTTTTTT	CASSQDKRELPAKLFF
TRBD2	many	TRBV24-1	TRBJ2-2	TGTGCCACCAGTGACTCGGGACTAGCGAACACCGGGGAGCTGTTTTTT	CATSDSGLANTGELFF
-	-	TRBV29-1	TRBJ1-5	TGCAGCGTTGGCGGTCAAAATCAGCCCCAGCATTTT	CSVGGQNQPQHF
-	-	TRBV6-1	TRBJ1-2	TGTGCCAGCAGTTACGGTGGCTACACCTTC	CASSYGGYTF
-	few	TRBV20-1	TRBJ1-1	TGCAGTGCTAGAGAAGGTGGGGCTTTGAACACTGAAGCTTTCTTT	CSAREGGALNTEAFF
-	-	TRBV7-9	TRBJ2-2	TGTGCCAGCAGCTTGTCCGAGAGGGGCTCGAACACCGGGGAGCTGTTTTTT	CASSLSERGSNTGELFF
-	-	TRBV12-3/TRBV12-4	TRBJ1-6	TGTGCCAGCAGTAACCGGGACCGGGGCTATAATTCACCCCTCCACTTT	CASSNRDRGYNSPLHF
TRBD2	-	TRBV7-9	TRBJ2-3	TGTGCCAGCAGCCCACATCCGGGACTAGCAAGGGTCCCAGATACGCAGTATTTT	CASSPHPGLARVPDTQYF
-	few	TRBV7-2	TRBJ2-1	TGTGCCAGCAGCTTAGCTGGGGTGGTGGCCTACAATGAGCAGTTCTTC	CASSLAGVVAYNEQFF
-	few	TRBV5-1	TRBJ1-1	TGCGCCAGCAGCTTGTACAGGGATGGCGCTGAAGCTTTCTTT	CASSLYRDGAEAFF
TRBD1	-	TRBV20-1	TRBJ1-5	TGCAGTGCCACAGGGACAGGTTACAATCAGCCCCAGCATTTT	CSATGTGYNQPQHF
TRBD1	-	TRBV5-1	TRBJ1-2	TGCGCCAGCAGCTTAATTCAGGGGGAGGAGGGCTACACCTTC	CASSLIQGEEGYTF
TRBD2	few	TRBV15	TRBJ2-5	TGTGCCACCAGCAGTAGCAGGGCGGGAGGAGAGACCCAGTACTTC	CATSSSRAGGETQYF
-	-	TRBV7-2	TRBJ2-1	TGTGCCAGCAGCTTAGGAGTAGCGTTTGGGGGGCAGTTCTTC	CASSLGVAFGGQFF
TRBD1	few	TRBV3-1	TRBJ1-6	TGTGCCAGCAGCCTACTAACAGGGACAGGTTCACCCCTCCACTTT	CASSLLTGTGSPLHF
-	-	TRBV11-3	TRBJ2-1	TGTGCCAGCAGCGTAGACCCAGCCGGGGTAGAGTTCTTC	CASSVDPAGVEFF
TRBD1	-	TRBV9	TRBJ2-7	TGTGCCAGCACCCCCGGGCAGGGGGTCGAGCAGTACTTC	CASTPGQGVEQYF
-	-	TRBV2	TRBJ2-1	TGTGCCAGCAGCTTTACGGTGCCCGAGCGAAATGAGCAGTTCTTC	CASSFTVPERNEQFF
-	few	TRBV6-5	TRBJ2-7	TGTGCCAGCAAAGTCCTCCCGGGACAAAGGGGGAATTACGAGCAGTACTTC	CASKVLPGQRGNYEQYF
-	few	TRBV10-3	TRBJ1-1	TGTGCCATCAGTGAGTCTATCAGCCGACTGGGGGGCACTGAAGCTTTCTTT	CAISESISRLGGTEAFF
TRBD2	-	TRBV20-1	TRBJ2-7	TGCAGTGGGAACTCTGCGGGGGGGCGCGAGCAGTACTTC	CSGNSAGGREQYF
-	few	TRBV5-1	TRBJ1-4	TGCGCCAGCAGCTTCGGAGGGGACAATGAAAAACTGTTTTTT	CASSFGGDNEKLFF
TRBD2	-	TRBV12-3/TRBV12-4	TRBJ2-7	TGTGCCAGCAGAAGACTAGCGGAGAGCTACGAGCAGTACTTC	CASRRLAESYEQYF
TRBD1	-	TRBV12-3/TRBV12-4	TRBJ1-1	TGTGCCAGCGACAGGGGGCTGGGCACTGAAGCTTTCTTT	CASDRGLGTEAFF
-	many	TRBV7-2	TRBJ1-5	TGTGCCAGCAGCTTAGTTTCTGGTGGGGTCCTCGGGGGTCAGCCCCAGCATTTT	CASSLVSGGVLGGQPQHF
-	-	TRBV7-8	TRBJ2-6	TGTGCCAGCAGCTTCAAGACAGAGAGCTCTGGGGCCAACGTCCTGACTTTC	CASSFKTESSGANVLTF
-	few	TRBV10-3	TRBJ2-2	TGTGCCATCAGTGAATGGGGCGGGAACACCGGGGAGCTGTTTTTT	CAISEWGGNTGELFF
TRBD2	-	TRBV4-3	TRBJ2-3	TGCGCCAGCAGCCAAGGCCCCCGAAACCCGACTAGCGGGAGTACAGATACGCAGTATTTT	CASSQGPRNPTSGSTDTQYF
-	few	TRBV7-2	TRBJ2-1	TGTGCCAGCAGGGCAGAGGGGGGTCTGGAGTACAATGAGCAGTTCTTC	CASRAEGGLEYNEQFF
-	few	TRBV10-3	TRBJ2-1	TGTGCCATCAGTGGGGCGGCAAGCTCCTACAATGAGCAGTTCTTC	CAISGAASSYNEQFF
-	few	TRBV20-1	TRBJ2-4	TGCAGTGCTAGAGATACAGGGGCCAAAAACATTCAGTACTTC	CSARDTGAKNIQYF
-	few	TRBV5-1	TRBJ1-1	TGCGCCAGCACCATACAGGACCTTCCATCAGGGGAAGCTTTCTTT	CASTIQDLPSGEAFF
TRBD2	few	TRBV7-8	TRBJ2-3	TGTGCCAGCAGACCCCCCGGGGCGGGAGTCACAGATACGCAGTATTTT	CASRPPGAGVTDTQYF
-	-	TRBV24-1	TRBJ2-5	TGTGCCACCAGTGCCGCTGGGGACCAAGAGACCCAGTACTTC	CATSAAGDQETQYF
-	few	TRBV28	TRBJ2-7	TGTGCCAGCAGTCCAAAGGTCTACGAGCAGTACTTC	CASSPKVYEQYF
-	many	TRBV18	TRBJ2-3	TGTGCCAGCTCCCCGGGCCGAACAGATACGCAGTATTTT	CASSPGRTDTQYF